These T cell receptor beta chains were read from a single sample in a study of T cell repertoires in ileal Crohn's disease. Repertoires were generated with immunoSEQ multiplex PCR, while TCRdb's copy carries only in-frame clones and drops some. The sample includes 3,500 to 4,500 clones, 72% of them seen just once. Sequenced: ileal tissue. The source is an adult with Crohn's disease. CDR3s include the opening cysteine and the closing phenylalanine or tryptophan. The order of the fields is D gene, clone size, J gene, V gene, CDR3 protein, CDR3 DNA. D genes are given only for firm matches. The listing skips clone size in some rows; elsewhere it reads once, few, many or a size class.

d_gene: -; abundance: -; j_gene: TRBJ2-3; v_gene: TRBV7-2; CDR3aa: CASSPGQRTDTQYF; CDR3nt: TGTGCCAGCAGCCCCGGACAGCGGACAGATACGCAGTATTTT
d_gene: -; abundance: -; j_gene: TRBJ2-4; v_gene: TRBV10-3; CDR3aa: CAISGEGDDQYF; CDR3nt: TGTGCCATCAGTGGAGAGGGGGATGATCAGTACTTC
d_gene: -; abundance: large; j_gene: TRBJ1-1; v_gene: TRBV12-5; CDR3aa: CASGLGGRNTEAFF; CDR3nt: TGTGCTAGTGGTTTGGGTGGTAGGAACACTGAAGCTTTCTTT
d_gene: TRBD1; abundance: -; j_gene: TRBJ1-2; v_gene: TRBV19; CDR3aa: CAGQGNYGYTF; CDR3nt: TGTGCTGGACAGGGAAACTATGGCTACACCTTC
d_gene: -; abundance: few; j_gene: TRBJ1-3; v_gene: TRBV28; CDR3aa: CASSRGRGNTIYF; CDR3nt: TGTGCCAGCAGTAGGGGTCGAGGAAACACCATATATTTT
d_gene: TRBD1; abundance: -; j_gene: TRBJ2-7; v_gene: TRBV11-2; CDR3aa: CASSFRWTGGYEQYF; CDR3nt: TGTGCCAGCAGCTTTAGGTGGACAGGGGGCTACGAGCAGTACTTC
d_gene: TRBD2; abundance: -; j_gene: TRBJ2-3; v_gene: TRBV15; CDR3aa: CATSRGLAGGTDTQYF; CDR3nt: TGTGCCACCAGCAGAGGACTAGCGGGGGGCACAGATACGCAGTATTTT
d_gene: -; abundance: -; j_gene: TRBJ1-4; v_gene: TRBV18; CDR3aa: CASSAGEWEKLFF; CDR3nt: TGTGCCAGCTCTGCGGGGGAGTGGGAAAAACTGTTTTTT
d_gene: -; abundance: -; j_gene: TRBJ2-3; v_gene: TRBV27; CDR3aa: CASSARTAGDTQYF; CDR3nt: TGTGCCAGCAGTGCCCGGACTGCGGGAGATACGCAGTATTTT
d_gene: TRBD2; abundance: few; j_gene: TRBJ2-7; v_gene: TRBV18; CDR3aa: CASSPFPSGGIYEQYF; CDR3nt: TGTGCCAGCTCACCATTTCCTAGCGGGGGTATTTACGAGCAGTACTTC
d_gene: TRBD1; abundance: -; j_gene: TRBJ1-1; v_gene: TRBV6-6; CDR3aa: CASSYRQGQGNTEAFF; CDR3nt: TGTGCCAGCAGTTACCGCCAGGGACAGGGGAACACTGAAGCTTTCTTT
d_gene: TRBD2; abundance: -; j_gene: TRBJ2-1; v_gene: TRBV11-3; CDR3aa: CASSYPGGIYNEQFF; CDR3nt: TGTGCCAGCAGCTACCCCGGGGGGATCTACAATGAGCAGTTCTTC
d_gene: TRBD1; abundance: few; j_gene: TRBJ1-2; v_gene: TRBV29-1; CDR3aa: CSVEQGANDYGYTF; CDR3nt: TGCAGCGTGGAACAGGGGGCGAACGACTATGGCTACACCTTC
d_gene: -; abundance: -; j_gene: TRBJ1-1; v_gene: TRBV5-6; CDR3aa: CASSLWATEAFF; CDR3nt: TGTGCCAGCAGCTTGTGGGCTACTGAAGCTTTCTTT
d_gene: -; abundance: -; j_gene: TRBJ1-1; v_gene: TRBV11-3; CDR3aa: CASTGRVNTEAFF; CDR3nt: TGTGCCAGCACCGGCAGGGTGAACACTGAAGCTTTCTTT
d_gene: TRBD2; abundance: once; j_gene: TRBJ2-2; v_gene: TRBV6-4; CDR3aa: CASSDSRAGGIGELFF; CDR3nt: TGTGCCAGCAGTGACTCGAGAGCGGGAGGTATCGGGGAGCTGTTTTTT
d_gene: TRBD1; abundance: few; j_gene: TRBJ1-4; v_gene: TRBV6-6; CDR3aa: CASERGPLNEKLFF; CDR3nt: TGTGCCAGCGAGAGGGGGCCACTAAATGAAAAACTGTTTTTT
d_gene: TRBD1; abundance: -; j_gene: TRBJ2-1; v_gene: TRBV28; CDR3aa: CASSSRDRTYNEQFF; CDR3nt: TGTGCCAGCAGTTCCCGGGACAGGACTTACAATGAGCAGTTCTTC
d_gene: -; abundance: -; j_gene: TRBJ1-6; v_gene: TRBV19; CDR3aa: CASSIPGSSPLHF; CDR3nt: TGTGCCAGTAGTATCCCAGGGTCATCACCCCTCCACTTT
d_gene: TRBD1; abundance: -; j_gene: TRBJ2-7; v_gene: TRBV19; CDR3aa: CASSASSGTAYEQYF; CDR3nt: TGTGCCAGTAGTGCCTCCTCCGGGACAGCCTACGAGCAGTACTTC
d_gene: -; abundance: -; j_gene: TRBJ1-2; v_gene: TRBV6-5; CDR3aa: CASSYDSNYGYTF; CDR3nt: TGTGCCAGCAGTTACGACAGTAACTATGGCTACACCTTC
d_gene: TRBD1; abundance: -; j_gene: TRBJ2-3; v_gene: TRBV7-9; CDR3aa: CASSFGQGADTQYF; CDR3nt: TGTGCCAGCAGCTTCGGACAGGGGGCAGATACGCAGTATTTT
d_gene: -; abundance: once; j_gene: TRBJ2-7; v_gene: TRBV7-2; CDR3aa: CASSLRSEFSYEQYF; CDR3nt: TGTGCCAGCAGCTTACGTTCCGAGTTCTCCTACGAGCAGTACTTC
d_gene: TRBD2; abundance: once; j_gene: TRBJ2-1; v_gene: TRBV4-1; CDR3aa: CASSQTASGYNEQFF; CDR3nt: TGCGCCAGCAGCCAAACGGCTAGCGGTTACAATGAGCAGTTCTTC
d_gene: TRBD2; abundance: -; j_gene: TRBJ2-1; v_gene: TRBV11-2; CDR3aa: CASSSSSGEQFF; CDR3nt: TGTGCCAGCAGCTCGTCTAGCGGGGAGCAGTTCTTC
d_gene: -; abundance: -; j_gene: TRBJ1-1; v_gene: TRBV18; CDR3aa: CASSTSGESPEAFF; CDR3nt: TGTGCCAGCTCCACCTCGGGGGAATCCCCTGAAGCTTTCTTT
d_gene: -; abundance: -; j_gene: TRBJ1-1; v_gene: TRBV6-6; CDR3aa: CASSGWAGTEAFF; CDR3nt: TGTGCCAGCAGTGGGTGGGCCGGCACTGAAGCTTTCTTT
d_gene: -; abundance: -; j_gene: TRBJ2-5; v_gene: TRBV7-6; CDR3aa: CASSFNRGKETQYF; CDR3nt: TGTGCCAGCAGCTTTAACCGGGGAAAAGAGACCCAGTACTTC
d_gene: -; abundance: -; j_gene: TRBJ2-7; v_gene: TRBV27; CDR3aa: CASSPSRDNSYEQYF; CDR3nt: TGTGCCAGCAGTCCATCGAGGGACAACTCCTACGAGCAGTACTTC
d_gene: -; abundance: few; j_gene: TRBJ1-2; v_gene: TRBV4-1; CDR3aa: CASSQGGGSNYGYTF; CDR3nt: TGCGCCAGCAGCCAAGGTGGGGGGTCTAACTATGGCTACACCTTC
d_gene: -; abundance: -; j_gene: TRBJ2-2; v_gene: TRBV9; CDR3aa: CASSLHTGELFF; CDR3nt: TGTGCCAGCAGCCTTCACACCGGGGAGCTGTTTTTT
d_gene: -; abundance: few; j_gene: TRBJ1-2; v_gene: TRBV18; CDR3aa: CASSLENYNYGYTF; CDR3nt: TGTGCCAGCTCCCTCGAGAACTATAACTATGGCTACACCTTC
d_gene: TRBD1; abundance: -; j_gene: TRBJ1-2; v_gene: TRBV29-1; CDR3aa: CSVEVGRDRAFGGYTF; CDR3nt: TGCAGCGTTGAAGTGGGGAGGGACAGGGCATTCGGCGGCTACACCTTC
d_gene: TRBD1; abundance: few; j_gene: TRBJ1-5; v_gene: TRBV7-6; CDR3aa: CASSDRARDQPQHF; CDR3nt: TGTGCCAGCAGCGACAGGGCTCGGGATCAGCCCCAGCATTTT
d_gene: TRBD1; abundance: -; j_gene: TRBJ1-2; v_gene: TRBV5-1; CDR3aa: CASSVDRGRGGYTF; CDR3nt: TGCGCCAGCAGCGTCGACAGGGGGCGAGGGGGCTACACCTTC
d_gene: -; abundance: -; j_gene: TRBJ1-3; v_gene: TRBV5-1; CDR3aa: CASSPALQGFIGNTIYF; CDR3nt: TGCGCCAGCAGTCCCGCCCTTCAGGGGTTTATTGGAAACACCATATATTTT
d_gene: -; abundance: -; j_gene: TRBJ2-2; v_gene: TRBV9; CDR3aa: CASSPEFGELFF; CDR3nt: TGTGCCAGCAGCCCCGAGTTCGGGGAGCTGTTTTTT
d_gene: TRBD1; abundance: -; j_gene: TRBJ2-7; v_gene: TRBV6-1; CDR3aa: CASSLWQGAYEQYF; CDR3nt: TGTGCCAGCAGTTTGTGGCAGGGGGCCTACGAGCAGTACTTC
d_gene: TRBD1; abundance: -; j_gene: TRBJ2-1; v_gene: TRBV19; CDR3aa: CASSIVRDRVNEQFF; CDR3nt: TGTGCCAGTAGTATAGTCCGGGACAGGGTCAATGAGCAGTTCTTC
d_gene: TRBD2; abundance: -; j_gene: TRBJ2-5; v_gene: TRBV2; CDR3aa: CASSERGGVLGTQYF; CDR3nt: TGTGCCAGCAGTGAACGCGGGGGGGTCCTTGGGACCCAGTACTTC
d_gene: -; abundance: -; j_gene: TRBJ2-7; v_gene: TRBV5-6; CDR3aa: CASSFLGEGVYEQYF; CDR3nt: TGTGCCAGCAGCTTTTTAGGGGAGGGGGTCTACGAGCAGTACTTC
d_gene: -; abundance: -; j_gene: TRBJ1-6; v_gene: TRBV13; CDR3aa: CASRFTAPDSPLHF; CDR3nt: TGTGCCAGCAGATTTACCGCACCAGATTCACCCCTCCACTTT
d_gene: TRBD2; abundance: -; j_gene: TRBJ2-1; v_gene: TRBV7-3; CDR3aa: CASSSYPLRLAPPYEQFF; CDR3nt: TGTGCCAGCAGCTCCTACCCCCTCCGACTAGCCCCACCCTATGAGCAGTTCTTC
d_gene: -; abundance: -; j_gene: TRBJ2-3; v_gene: TRBV19; CDR3aa: CASSPRQSSTDTQYF; CDR3nt: TGTGCCAGTAGTCCCCGACAGTCTAGCACAGATACGCAGTATTTT
d_gene: -; abundance: once; j_gene: TRBJ2-7; v_gene: TRBV7-2; CDR3aa: CASSLVSGYEQYF; CDR3nt: TGTGCCAGCAGCTTAGTGAGTGGCTACGAGCAGTACTTC
d_gene: -; abundance: -; j_gene: TRBJ1-5; v_gene: TRBV30; CDR3aa: CAWSVRDNQPQHF; CDR3nt: TGTGCCTGGAGTGTACGGGACAATCAGCCCCAGCATTTT
d_gene: -; abundance: -; j_gene: TRBJ2-3; v_gene: TRBV4-3; CDR3aa: CASSQARTPTDTQYF; CDR3nt: TGCGCCAGCAGCCAGGCTCGTACACCCACAGATACGCAGTATTTT